This T cell receptor beta chain was retrieved from a study of OX40 agonist ivuxolimab in advanced cancers. Overall study findings and caveats: Also showing low normalized T-cell clonal expansion were some of the nonresponders.

Germline-derived CDR1 and CDR2 are SNHLY and FYNNEI. Trimming took off 6 bases at V and 5 bases at J, with 16 bases between the two ends. The CDR3 runs to 14 residues. The method was immunoSEQ multiplex PCR; TCRdb's version includes in-frame clones alone and lacks a portion of them. This table holds about 33,000 clones, 70% to 85% found once. Notes on this clone: Its antigen remains unknown.

This clonotype originated in an adult with an advanced solid tumor such as melanoma, head and neck, liver or kidney cancer. The sequenced sample was CD4+ or CD8+ T cells sorted from blood, obtained in a trial of the OX40 agonist ivuxolimab. The V and J genes are TRBV2 and TRBJ1-1, with D possibly being TRBD1 (5 bases). CDR3 sequence (DNA): TGTGCCAGCAGCTCCAGGGCGCAGGGAACTGAAGCTTTCTTT. Protein sequence: CASSSRAQGTEAFF. The entire variable domain, with the rest obtained from reference TRBV2 and TRBJ1-1, is as follows: EPEVTQTPSHQVTQMGQEVILRCVPISNHLYFYWYRQILGQKVEFLVSFYNNEISEKSEIFDDQFSVERPDGSNFTLKIRSTKLEDSAMYFCASSSRAQGTEAFFGQGTRLTVV.